One and the same sample provided the 30 T cell receptor beta chains below, sequenced in a study of CD8 T cells in Susac syndrome. Random hexamers were used to reverse transcribe an amount of about 0.45 to 1 ug RNA. TCRdb redid the calling of the immunoSEQ multiplex PCR reads with MiXCR, one entry per CDR3 protein. This sample has roughly 200,000 distinct CDR3 sequences, with approximately 95% found just once. Sequenced: CD8+ T cells from PBMCs. The receptors derive from a human donor with multiple sclerosis.

This chain connects TRBV3-1 to TRBJ2-1, with D uncertain. The CDR3 length is 14 residues. Germline assignment: CDR1 LGHDT and CDR2 YNNKEL (reference sequence). Deletions cut 1 base from V and 2 bases from J, with 6 bases between. The CDR3 loop is CASSQGGTYNEQFF. The DNA of the CDR3 is TGTGCCAGCAGCCAAGGGGGAACCTACAATGAGCAGTTCTTC.

The rearrangement links TRBV5-6 to TRBJ2-7; 7 bases align to TRBD2. This CDR3 comprises 11 residues. Germline V CDR1 and CDR2: SGHDT, YYEEEE. V was clipped by 6 bases and J by 6 bases; unmatched bases: 3. CDR3 nucleotides: TGTGCCAGCATGACGGGGGGCGAGCAGTACTTC. Translating it yields CASMTGGEQYF.

V usage is TRBV20-1 and J usage is TRBJ2-1; D remains ambiguous. V was cut by 3 bases and J by 5 bases, with 14 bases left in between. Germline CDR1 DFQATT, CDR2 SNEGSKA (reference sequence). The CDR3 sequence is 14 residues long. The CDR3 region has the DNA TGCAGTGCTAGCCTGGATCCAAGCCACAATGAGCAGTTCTTC. This sequence encodes CSASLDPSHNEQFF.

The chain has TRBV27 and TRBJ2-3, with TRBD2 as a possible D gene (5 bases). Germline CDR1 is MNHEY and CDR2 is SMNVEV (reference sequence). Trimming took 4 bases from V and 6 from J, leaving 23 bases between them. The CDR3 is made up of 17 amino acids. The CDR3, as DNA: TGTGCCAGCAGTTCCCGACTGATTGCAGAGGGAATGGATACGCAGTATTTT. Protein product: CASSSRLIAEGMDTQYF.

This chain links TRBV2 with TRBJ2-5; a weak D match, TRBD2 (5 bases). Germline loops: CDR1 SNHLY, CDR2 FYNNEI. V was cut by 3 bases and J by 4 bases, with 12 bases left in between. This CDR3 region has 14 residues. The CDR3 bases are TGTGCCAGCAGTGATTTCGGGGAACGAGAGACCCAGTACTTC. Translating it yields CASSDFGERETQYF.

The chain carries TRBV6-6 and TRBJ2-7; weak D call: TRBD2 (5 bases). Trimming pared 10 bases from V and 7 bases from J, leaving 23 bases between. The CDR3 is 14 amino acids. The germline gives CDR1 MNHNY, CDR2 SVGAGI (reference sequence). The CDR3 coding sequence is TGTGCCACCCCTCTCCGAGGGAGATTTGGAGAGCAGTACTTC. As protein: CATPLRGRFGEQYF.

This sequence joins TRBV2 and TRBJ2-3, with D unclear. V lost 5 bases and J lost 0, with 15 bases in between. The CDR3 totals 16 residues. CDR1 is SNHLY, CDR2 FYNNEI, per germline. Written as DNA, the CDR3 is TGTGCCAGCAGTAACCCGGCGGCCTCTAGCACAGATACGCAGTATTTT. Protein sequence: CASSNPAASSTDTQYF. The full variable domain, with the rest looked up from reference TRBV2 and TRBJ2-3, is EPEVTQTPSHQVTQMGQEVILRCVPISNHLYFYWYRQILGQKVEFLVSFYNNEISEKSEIFDDQFSVERPDGSNFTLKIRSTKLEDSAMYFCASSNPAASSTDTQYFGPGTRLTVL.

The rearrangement links TRBV2 to TRBJ1-2; a weak D match, TRBD1 (6 bases). The germline V gene has CDR1 SNHLY and CDR2 FYNNEI. Trimming stripped 11 bases from V and 4 bases from J, with 17 bases between. The length of the CDR3 is 13 residues. CDR3 sequence reads: CAGQNRVGYGYTF. CDR3 coding DNA: TGTGCCGGGCAGAACAGGGTCGGCTATGGCTACACCTTC.

This rearrangement joins TRBV7-9 to TRBJ2-5; D unresolved. Trimming pared 0 bases from V and 1 base from J, leaving 9 bases between. The CDR3 sequence is 15 residues long. The germline CDR1 and CDR2 sequences are SEHNR and FQNEAQ (reference sequence). CDR3 sequence: CASSLALGSQETQYF. The CDR3 nucleotides are TGTGCCAGCAGCTTAGCGCTCGGTTCCCAAGAGACCCAGTACTTC.

The chain carries TRBV4-1 and TRBJ2-7, with 14 bases lining up with TRBD2. The CDR3 has 17 amino acids. Germline-derived CDR1 and CDR2 are MGHRA and YSYEKL. Trimming cost V 6 bases and J 5 bases; bases outside gene matches: 12. The CDR3 nucleotides are TGCGCCAGCAGTAAGGGGGACGGGACTAGCGGGAGACACGAGCAGTACTTC. Translating gives CASSKGDGTSGRHEQYF.

The chain combines TRBV20-1 with TRBJ2-1, with TRBD1 matching over 8 bases. Germline assignment: CDR1 DFQATT and CDR2 SNEGSKA (reference sequence). This CDR3 comprises 16 residues. V shed 3 bases and J 3 bases; nucleotides not matched to a gene: 10. CDR3 sequence: CSARDSRTGIYNEQFF. The CDR3 nucleotides read TGCAGTGCTAGGGACTCGAGGACAGGGATCTACAATGAGCAGTTCTTC.

The chain employs TRBV2 and TRBJ2-7; D might be TRBD1 (6 bases). The CDR3 is 13 residues long. CDR1 is SNHLY and CDR2 is FYNNEI in the germline V gene. Trimming stripped 7 bases from V and 5 bases from J, with 15 bases between. CDR3 region: CASNRDTANEQYF. The CDR3 DNA is TGTGCCAGCAACCGGGACACAGCCAACGAGCAGTACTTC.

This clonotype appeared once. One end of the junction fails to match germline, which may point to a read error. V usage is TRBV7-7 and J usage is TRBJ2-1; possible D gene TRBD1, 5 bases. Germline V gives CDR1 SSHAT, CDR2 FNYEAQ (reference sequence). This CDR3 spans 13 amino acids. The CDR3 nucleotides are TGTGCTAGCAGCTCAGAAGGACACTATGAGCAGTTCTTC. Residues: CASSSEGHYEQFF.

Here the CDR3 reads CSARSGGAYEQFF. The CDR3 bases are TGCAGTGCTAGGAGCGGGGGGGCCTATGAGCAGTTCTTC. The chain joins TRBV20-1 to TRBJ2-1; 10 bases fit TRBD2. CDR3 length: 13 amino acids. Germline assignment: CDR1 DFQATT and CDR2 SNEGSKA (reference sequence). Losses at the gene ends were 3 bases for V and 8 bases for J; bases not matched to a gene: 4.

The chain is built from TRBV20-1 and TRBJ2-1; 8 bases fit TRBD2. Germline loops: CDR1 DFQATT, CDR2 SNEGSKA (reference sequence). The CDR3 is 15 residues long. The V gene end was trimmed by 5 bases and the J gene end by 8 bases; junction bases not matched to a gene: 14. The CDR3 nucleotides read TGCAGTGCTTTGCAGGGGAACACGGGAGGGTATGAGCAGTTCTTC. Protein sequence: CSALQGNTGGYEQFF.

This chain joins TRBV29-1 and TRBJ1-1; no definite D call. This CDR3 comprises 11 residues. V lost 5 bases to trimming and J lost 1 base, with 5 bases between them. Germline assignment: CDR1 SQVTM and CDR2 ANQGSEA. CDR3 bases: TGCAGCGTTACAACGAACACTGAAGCTTTCTTT. It codes for CSVTTNTEAFF. The full variable domain, in which reference TRBV29-1 and TRBJ1-1 provide the parts outside the CDR3, is SAVISQKPSRDICQRGTSLTIQCQVDSQVTMMFWYRQQPGQSLTLIATANQGSEATYESGFVIDKFPISRPNLTFSTLTVSNMSPEDSSIYLCSVTTNTEAFFGQGTRLTVV.

This clonotype appeared a single time. The chain is built from TRBV7-9 and TRBJ2-1; 7 nucleotides line up with TRBD1. V was clipped by 5 bases and J by 9 bases; unmatched bases: 7. The germline gives CDR1 SEHNR, CDR2 FQNEAQ (reference sequence). The CDR3 runs to 13 residues. The DNA for the CDR3 is TGTGCCAGCAGCGCGACAGGGATGACTGAGCAGTTCTTC. This codes for CASSATGMTEQFF. Filled out from reference TRBV7-9 and TRBJ2-1, the complete variable domain reads DTGVSQNPRHKITKRGQNVTFRCDPISEHNRLYWYRQTLGQGPEFLTYFQNEAQLEKSRLLSDRFSAERPKGSFSTLEIQRTEQGDSAMYLCASSATGMTEQFFGPGTRLTVL.

V usage is TRBV6-1 and J usage is TRBJ1-5, with D perhaps matching TRBD1 (5 bases). This CDR3 is 15 amino acids long. Germline CDR1 is MNHNS and CDR2 is SASEGT. V gave up 6 bases and J gave up 2 bases, with 14 bases separating them. In nucleotides, the CDR3 is TGTGCCAGCAGATACATGGACATTGGCAATCAGCCCCAGCATTTT. Protein: CASRYMDIGNQPQHF.

This clonotype is a singleton in its sample. V is TRBV9 and J is TRBJ2-2; D remains ambiguous. Trimming removed 5 bases at V and 2 bases at J, with 7 bases between. The CDR3 spans 13 residues. In germline, CDR1 is SGDLS, CDR2 YYNGEE. For the CDR3, the DNA is TGTGCCAGCAGATGCTGCAACACCGGGGAGCTGTTTTTT. Its protein product is CASRCCNTGELFF.

This chain links TRBV5-6 with TRBJ1-1; tentatively, D is TRBD1 (6 bases). Between the trimmed V and J ends, which lost 4 bases and 4 bases, there was a span of 17 bases. Germline V gives CDR1 SGHDT, CDR2 YYEEEE. This CDR3 contains 15 residues. The CDR3 here is CASSPDAQGITEAFF. CDR3 coding DNA: TGTGCCAGCAGCCCGGATGCACAGGGAATCACTGAAGCTTTCTTT.

Turning to this clonotype: The junction departs from germline at one end; a sequencing error may be responsible. The chain recombines TRBV27 with TRBJ2-2; 11 bases align to TRBD2. The CDR3 spans 16 residues. CDR1 MNHEY and CDR2 SMNVEV come from the germline V gene (reference sequence). CDR3 protein: CASRDLSGRATGELFF. The DNA for the CDR3 is TGTGCCAGCAGGGATCTTAGCGGGAGGGCCACCGGGGAGCTTTTTTTT.

V usage is TRBV13 and J usage is TRBJ2-7; 8 bases are a match to TRBD2. The CDR3 contains 14 residues. The V gene's germline CDR1 is PRHDT and CDR2 FYEKMQ (reference sequence). V dropped 3 bases and J dropped 6; count of bases not matched to a gene: 7. In DNA form, the CDR3 reads TGTGCCAGCAGCTTGAGCAGCGGGAGAAGCGAGCAGTACTTC. Translation: CASSLSSGRSEQYF.

V gene TRBV30 combines with J gene TRBJ2-1, with D possibly TRBD1 on 6 matching bases. V was clipped by 0 bases and J by 3 bases, with 15 bases between them. This CDR3 is 16 amino acids long. Germline V CDR1 and CDR2: GTSNPN, SVGIG (reference sequence). CDR3 nucleotide sequence: TGTGCCTGGAGTGTAGGGATAGGGGGTCTCTACAATGAGCAGTTCTTC. It codes for CAWSVGIGGLYNEQFF.

This clonotype was seen just once. This sequence joins TRBV9 and TRBJ2-1; D remains unclear. The germline V and J ends were trimmed by 0 bases and 4 bases, with 14 bases remaining between them. Germline CDR1 SGDLS, CDR2 YYNGEE. The CDR3 contains 16 residues. This chain's CDR3 is CASSVERSNGYNEQFF. The CDR3 nucleotides are TGTGCCAGCAGCGTAGAGAGGTCTAATGGGTACAATGAGCAGTTCTTC.

The rearrangement uses TRBV7-6 and TRBJ2-7; TRBD1 might be the D (5 bases). The CDR3 totals 15 residues. The V gene lost 0 bases and the J gene lost 3 bases, with 12 bases spanning the gap. Germline V CDR1 and CDR2: SGHVS, FNYEAQ. CDR3 DNA: TGTGCCAGCAGCTTAGCCCAGGGCCCACTCTACGAGCAGTACTTC. This sequence encodes CASSLAQGPLYEQYF.

This sequence joins TRBV12-3 or TRBV12-4 and TRBJ2-7, with TRBD1 matching 9 bases. V was clipped by 7 bases and J by 5 bases; unmatched bases: 9. The CDR3 spans 14 residues. The CDR3 sequence is CASTWDRAYDEQYF. CDR3 bases: TGTGCCAGCACCTGGGACAGGGCGTACGACGAGCAGTACTTC.

A single count supports this clonotype. The rearrangement links TRBV12-3 or TRBV12-4 to TRBJ1-2; no clear D. Deletions cut 6 bases from V and 0 bases from J, with 11 bases between. The CDR3 consists of 14 residues. CDR3 sequence: CASSLARANYGYTF. The CDR3, as DNA: TGTGCCAGCAGCCTCGCCAGAGCTAACTATGGCTACACCTTC.

This chain connects TRBV6-5 to TRBJ2-5; tentatively, D is TRBD2 (6 bases). Trimming took off 1 base at V and 5 bases at J, with 17 bases between the two ends. Germline V lookup: CDR1 MNHEY, CDR2 SVGAGI. The CDR3 is 16 amino acids. The CDR3 DNA follows: TGTGCCAGCAGTTACTTGGGGAGTCTGGAGGGGGAGACCCAGTACTTC. Protein product: CASSYLGSLEGETQYF.

This clonotype was observed a single time. This chain uses TRBV29-1 with TRBJ1-2; possibly TRBD1 for D (6 bases). The germline CDR1 and CDR2 sequences are SQVTM and ANQGSEA. Trimming took 4 bases from V and 8 from J, leaving 17 bases between them. CDR3 length: 13 residues. The CDR3 spells CSVGARDTQGYTF. CDR3 coding DNA: TGCAGCGTTGGAGCCCGGGACACCCAGGGCTACACCTTC.

The chain has TRBV2 and TRBJ1-2; unclear D gene. Trimming shortened V by 8 bases and J by 5 bases, and 9 bases separated the two germline ends. The CDR3 runs 11 residues. Per the germline V gene, CDR1 is SNHLY and CDR2 is FYNNEI. The DNA of the CDR3 is TGTGCCAGCTGGTTGGTATATGGCTACACCTTC. It codes for CASWLVYGYTF.